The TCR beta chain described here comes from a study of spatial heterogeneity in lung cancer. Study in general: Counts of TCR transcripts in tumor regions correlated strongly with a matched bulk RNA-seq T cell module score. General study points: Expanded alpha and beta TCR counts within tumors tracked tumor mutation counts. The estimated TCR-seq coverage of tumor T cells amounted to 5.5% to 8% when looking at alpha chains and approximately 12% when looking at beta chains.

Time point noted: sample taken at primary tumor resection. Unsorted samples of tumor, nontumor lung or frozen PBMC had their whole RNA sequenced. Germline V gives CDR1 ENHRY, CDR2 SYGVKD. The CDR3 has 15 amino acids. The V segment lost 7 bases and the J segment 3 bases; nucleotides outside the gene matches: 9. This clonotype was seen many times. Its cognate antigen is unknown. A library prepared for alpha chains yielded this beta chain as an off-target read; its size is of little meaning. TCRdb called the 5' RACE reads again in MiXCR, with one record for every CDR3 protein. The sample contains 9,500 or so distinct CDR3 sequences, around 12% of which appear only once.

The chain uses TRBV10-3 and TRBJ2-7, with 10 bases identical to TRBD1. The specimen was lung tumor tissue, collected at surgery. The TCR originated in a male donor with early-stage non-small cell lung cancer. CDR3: CAIKSGQGVFYEQYF. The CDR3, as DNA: TGTGCCATCAAGTCAGGACAGGGGGTTTTCTACGAGCAGTACTTC.